Detailed here is one T cell receptor beta chain. V shed 4 bases, J shed 4 bases, and the junction held 5 bases outside the gene matches. The CDR3 extends over 15 amino acids. Germline V gene lookup returns CDR1 MNHEY and CDR2 SVGAGI. The sample belongs to a study of blood T cell repertoires in COVID-19. Study-wide background: The study drew acute and convalescent COVID-19 samples from the United States, Italy and Spain.

Recruitment covered about two dozen US areas and drew participants whose ages spanned roughly 18 to 100 years. In assigning cohorts, the study relied on participant-reported clinical history. In the original workflow: For nucleated cells, counts were estimated from reference gene primer amplification. Using immunoSEQ multiplex PCR, the repertoire was profiled, and TCRdb retains in-frame clones only, with some absent. The D gene and trimming were derived from the DNA, and the V and J assignments and clone size from that table. There are fewer than 350,000 clones in the sample; approximately 91% occur only once, and about 2.1% lies in the top ten.

The TCR sequence derives from a woman in her forties with acute COVID-19. Sequencing was done on a sample of PBMCs or T cells enriched from blood (not recorded which). The chain links TRBV6-5 to TRBJ1-3; 9 nucleotides agree with TRBD1. The CDR3 spells CASSSPTGGGNTIYF. Written as DNA, the CDR3 is TGTGCCAGCAGTTCCCCGACAGGGGGAGGAAACACCATATATTTT.